These T cell receptor beta chains were read from a single sample in a study of T cell changes during pregnancy in multiple sclerosis. Clones were sequenced by immunoSEQ multiplex PCR, and TCRdb holds only the in-frame ones, with some missing. The sample includes 60,000 or so clones, roughly nine tenths of them seen just once. Sequenced material: peripheral blood, taken in the first trimester of pregnancy. These receptors came from a female donor with multiple sclerosis, enrolled in a pregnancy study. Each CDR3 is given with its conserved first and last residue. Each record gives: V gene, clone size, J gene, D gene, CDR3 protein, CDR3 DNA. D genes are given only for firm matches. Clone size is shown for a subset of rows, as once, few, many or a class of expanded clone.

TRBV7-8	NA	TRBJ1-5	TRBD1	CASSLGTGGGNQPQHF	TGTGCCAGCAGCCTAGGAACAGGGGGCGGAAATCAGCCCCAGCATTTT
TRBV10-2	NA	TRBJ2-3	TRBD2	CASSEGLAGGGDTQYF	TGCGCCAGCAGTGAAGGACTAGCGGGAGGGGGGGATACGCAGTATTTT
TRBV7-9	NA	TRBJ2-3	TRBD1	CASSLGGTGHQRGDTQYF	TGTGCCAGCAGCTTAGGTGGGACAGGCCACCAAAGGGGAGATACGCAGTATTTT
TRBV6-5	once	TRBJ2-7	TRBD1	CASSYGTASYEQYF	TGTGCCAGCAGTTACGGGACAGCCTCCTACGAGCAGTACTTC
TRBV28	once	TRBJ1-1	NA	CASSSQQVLEAFF	TGTGCCAGCAGTTCGCAACAGGTTCTTGAAGCTTTCTTT
TRBV9	NA	TRBJ1-5	TRBD1	CASSSSGGSNQPQHF	TGTGCCAGCAGCTCGTCAGGGGGGAGCAATCAGCCCCAGCATTTT
TRBV4-3	NA	TRBJ1-2	TRBD1	CASSQDTGGGYNYGYTF	TGCGCCAGCAGCCAAGATACAGGGGGCGGTTATAACTATGGCTACACCTTC
TRBV5-6	few	TRBJ2-7	NA	CASSIGTSSYEQYF	TGTGCCAGCAGCATCGGGACTTCCTCCTACGAGCAGTACTTC
TRBV5-1	NA	TRBJ1-2	TRBD1	CASSLPRTGKSNYGYTF	TGCGCCAGCAGCCTACCGCGGACAGGCAAGTCTAACTATGGCTACACCTTC
TRBV18	NA	TRBJ1-4	NA	CASSPSGFSNEKLFF	TGTGCCAGCTCACCTTCAGGATTCTCTAATGAAAAACTGTTTTTT
TRBV6-1	NA	TRBJ1-1	NA	CASSENPPGDTEAFF	TGTGCCAGCAGCGAGAATCCACCAGGGGATACTGAAGCTTTCTTT
TRBV30	NA	TRBJ2-3	NA	CAWSPGGFSADTQYF	TGTGCCTGGAGCCCTGGCGGGTTTTCGGCGGATACGCAGTATTTT
TRBV11-1	NA	TRBJ1-2	NA	CASSLAPNSQNGYTF	TGTGCCAGCAGCTTAGCGCCTAACAGTCAAAATGGCTACACCTTC
TRBV25-1	NA	TRBJ2-2	NA	CASSVIRDTLNTGELFF	TGTGCCAGCAGTGTTATCCGGGACACCTTGAACACCGGGGAGCTGTTTTTT
TRBV6-4	few	TRBJ2-1	TRBD2	CASSDSSGGANEQFF	TGTGCCAGCAGTGACTCTAGCGGGGGGGCCAATGAGCAGTTCTTC
TRBV6-1	NA	TRBJ2-7	NA	CASSEALGLGLPTYEQYF	TGTGCCAGCAGTGAAGCGCTCGGTCTGGGCCTCCCAACCTACGAGCAGTACTTC
TRBV29-1	NA	TRBJ2-2	TRBD1	CSADRENTGELFF	TGCAGCGCGGACAGGGAGAACACCGGGGAGCTGTTTTTT
TRBV6-6	NA	TRBJ1-2	TRBD1	CASRPGQGGYGYTF	TGTGCCAGCAGACCGGGACAGGGGGGTTATGGCTACACCTTC
TRBV29-1	NA	TRBJ2-7	NA	CSVRTPRNYEQYF	TGCAGCGTTCGAACCCCCAGAAACTACGAGCAGTACTTC
TRBV18	few	TRBJ1-4	TRBD1	CASSTGTGGQKLFF	TGTGCCAGCTCGACCGGGACAGGGGGACAGAAACTGTTTTTT
TRBV7-9	NA	TRBJ2-7	TRBD1	CASRTGVGEQYF	TGTGCCAGCAGGACAGGGGTCGGCGAGCAGTACTTC
TRBV18	NA	TRBJ2-2	TRBD2	CASSGLAITGELFF	TGTGCCAGCTCGGGACTAGCGATCACCGGGGAGCTGTTTTTT
TRBV2	NA	TRBJ1-4	NA	CASSEQSEKLFF	TGTGCCAGCAGTGAACAGTCCGAAAAACTGTTTTTT
TRBV4-2	NA	TRBJ2-7	NA	CASSQIGRDNEQYF	TGTGCCAGCAGCCAAATTGGGAGGGACAACGAGCAGTACTTC
TRBV5-1	NA	TRBJ2-1	TRBD2	CASRLGLAPSPAYNEQFF	TGCGCCAGCAGATTGGGACTAGCTCCCAGCCCTGCCTACAATGAGCAGTTCTTC
TRBV5-1	once	TRBJ1-1	NA	CASSLEGHMNTEAFF	TGCGCCAGCAGCTTGGAAGGACATATGAACACTGAAGCTTTCTTT
TRBV19	NA	TRBJ1-1	NA	CASSIDLGTWAFF	TGTGCCAGTAGTATAGATCTGGGGACTTGGGCTTTCTTT
TRBV19	once	TRBJ2-7	TRBD1	CASSTQTGGTYEQYF	TGTGCCAGTAGTACCCAGACAGGGGGTACCTACGAGCAGTACTTC
TRBV6-4	NA	TRBJ1-5	TRBD1	CASSEDRGTGQPQHF	TGTGCCAGCAGCGAGGACAGGGGGACCGGTCAGCCCCAGCATTTT
TRBV10-3	NA	TRBJ2-3	NA	CAISDSQQDTQYF	TGTGCCATCAGTGACTCACAGCAGGATACGCAGTATTTT
TRBV27	once	TRBJ1-5	TRBD1	CASSLLAGGSHQPQHF	TGTGCCAGCAGTTTATTGGCAGGGGGCTCCCATCAGCCCCAGCATTTT
TRBV29-1	few	TRBJ2-2	TRBD1	CSVDRGNTGELFF	TGCAGCGTAGACAGGGGGAACACCGGGGAGCTGTTTTTT
TRBV6-4	NA	TRBJ2-6	NA	CASRSSGANVLTF	TGTGCCAGCAGGAGCTCTGGGGCCAACGTCCTGACTTTC
TRBV5-1	NA	TRBJ1-2	TRBD1	CASSLGQGAQGGYTF	TGCGCCAGCAGCCTGGGACAGGGGGCGCAGGGGGGCTACACCTTC
TRBV6-5	once	TRBJ2-7	TRBD1	CASSQSGTGFYEQYF	TGTGCCAGCAGCCAATCCGGGACAGGGTTCTACGAGCAGTACTTC
TRBV27	once	TRBJ1-4	TRBD1	CASSARGQWGEKLFF	TGTGCCAGCAGTGCACGGGGACAGTGGGGTGAAAAACTGTTTTTT
TRBV29-1	NA	TRBJ2-1	TRBD2	CSDRLAGGNEQFF	TGCAGCGACCGACTAGCGGGGGGCAATGAGCAGTTCTTC
TRBV5-8	NA	TRBJ1-5	NA	CASSLGQGTTNQPQHF	TGTGCCAGCAGCTTGGGTCAGGGTACTACCAATCAGCCCCAGCATTTT
TRBV2	NA	TRBJ2-7	NA	CASSDESLAYEQYF	TGTGCCAGCAGTGATGAGTCCCTAGCCTACGAGCAGTACTTC
TRBV9	NA	TRBJ2-5	TRBD1	CASSEQTGDSLKTQYF	TGTGCCAGCAGCGAGCAGACAGGGGATTCCTTAAAGACCCAGTACTTC
TRBV6-4	once	TRBJ2-1	TRBD2	CASSDSPSGSRNEQFF	TGTGCCAGCAGTGACTCCCCTAGCGGGAGTAGGAATGAGCAGTTCTTC
TRBV7-2	NA	TRBJ2-7	TRBD2	CASSFPSGNYEQYF	TGTGCCAGCAGCTTTCCTAGCGGGAACTACGAGCAGTACTTC
TRBV30	NA	TRBJ2-7	NA	CAWGVGAGSEQYF	TGTGCCTGGGGTGTCGGGGCGGGAAGTGAGCAGTACTTC
TRBV13	few	TRBJ1-5	NA	CASSLTGKPVNQPQHF	TGTGCCAGCAGCCTAACGGGTAAACCGGTAAATCAGCCCCAGCATTTT
TRBV16	NA	TRBJ1-2	TRBD1	CASSQSRTGTTVYGYTF	TGTGCCAGCAGCCAATCCAGGACAGGAACCACCGTCTATGGCTACACCTTC
TRBV18	NA	TRBJ2-5	TRBD2	CASSPRGLAGEETQYF	TGTGCCAGCTCACCACGCGGACTAGCGGGAGAAGAGACCCAGTACTTC
TRBV19	NA	TRBJ2-7	TRBD1	CASSRTGGTYEQYF	TGTGCCAGTAGTAGGACAGGGGGGACCTACGAGCAGTACTTC
TRBV5-1	NA	TRBJ1-1	TRBD1	CASSLQTGALNTEAFF	TGCGCCAGCAGCCTGCAGACAGGGGCTCTGAACACTGAAGCTTTCTTT
TRBV23-1	NA	TRBJ1-1	TRBD1	CASSQSRLRAGGAENTEAFF	TGCGCCAGCAGTCAATCCCGCCTCCGGGCAGGGGGAGCAGAAAACACTGAAGCTTTCTTT
TRBV18	NA	TRBJ1-5	NA	CASSEQGYSNQPQHF	TGTGCCAGCTCAGAACAGGGTTATAGCAATCAGCCCCAGCATTTT
TRBV5-8	NA	TRBJ1-6	TRBD1	CANGDRAGSPLHF	TGTGCCAACGGAGACAGGGCGGGCTCACCCCTCCACTTT
TRBV5-5	few	TRBJ2-2	TRBD2	CASSLASGVFGELFF	TGTGCCAGCAGCTTGGCTAGCGGGGTATTCGGGGAGCTGTTTTTT
TRBV10-3	once	TRBJ1-5	NA	CATGDRGFDQPQHF	TGTGCCACCGGAGATCGGGGGTTCGATCAGCCCCAGCATTTT
TRBV7-8	NA	TRBJ2-1	TRBD1	CASSLGQGSGSDLYNEQFF	TGTGCCAGCAGCTTAGGACAGGGATCGGGGAGTGATCTCTACAATGAGCAGTTCTTC
TRBV11-2	NA	TRBJ1-2	NA	CASSLAFRGHNYGYTF	TGTGCCAGCAGCCTCGCGTTCAGGGGACACAACTATGGCTACACCTTC
TRBV11-2	NA	TRBJ1-2	NA	CASSSTGSSLVGYTF	TGTGCCAGCAGCAGCACAGGGAGCTCGTTAGTTGGCTACACCTTC
TRBV4-2	NA	TRBJ1-3	NA	CASSQEIIGSTIYF	TGTGCCAGCAGCCAAGAGATAATCGGGTCCACCATATATTTT
TRBV7-2	NA	TRBJ1-1	TRBD1	CASSKDRGTEAFF	TGTGCCAGCAGCAAGGACAGGGGAACTGAAGCTTTCTTT
TRBV6-5	NA	TRBJ2-1	TRBD2	CASSYRTSEFF	TGTGCCAGCAGTTACAGGACTAGCGAGTTCTTC
TRBV19	NA	TRBJ2-7	NA	CASSMGASYEQYF	TGTGCCAGTAGTATGGGAGCGTCCTACGAGCAGTACTTC